This T cell receptor beta chain was recorded in a study of shared clonotypes between healthy human individuals. General study findings and limits: The small donor group covered limited genetic and exposure diversity. The authors sampled blood alone, and tissue repertoires likely differ. It was the non-shared clonotypes that had lower generation probabilities than clonotypes shared by all four donors.

Worth noting for this clone: Its antigen remains unidentified.

Data came from immunoSEQ multiplex PCR; TCRdb stores just in-frame clones and leaves some out. The table includes 2,100,000 or so clones, approximately 96% detected once. V trimming: 1 base; J trimming: 5 bases; junction bases outside the gene matches: 6. CDR3 length: 15 residues. Germline CDR1 reads SGHVS; CDR2 reads FQNEAQ. This chain uses TRBV7-8 with TRBJ2-5; TRBD2 aligns across 8 bases. Specimen: naive CD4+ T cells sorted from blood. The subset here: CD45RA+ positively selected. This clonotype was sampled from a man aged 18 to 29 in good health. The CDR3 DNA reads TGTGCCAGCAGCTTAGACGGGAGGGTAAGGGAGACCCAGTACTTC. It specifies CASSLDGRVRETQYF. Filled out from reference TRBV7-8 and TRBJ2-5, the complete variable domain reads GAGVSQSPRYKVAKRGQDVALRCDPISGHVSLFWYQQALGQGPEFLTYFQNEAQLDKSGLPSDRFFAERPEGSVSTLKIQRTQQEDSAVYLCASSLDGRVRETQYFGPGTRLLVL.